Described below is a single T cell receptor beta chain sequence and its context. What this receptor recognizes is not known. The sample holds no much larger clone one base away, and base qualities are not on file. This entry comes from a study of PD-1 blockade in classical Hodgkin lymphoma (dated by TCRdb to about 2020). The study in broad terms: Nivolumab dosing was 3 mg/kg intravenously every 2 weeks, continuing until either disease progression or unacceptable toxicity. A peripheral blood immune signature of response to PD-1 blockade in classical Hodgkin lymphoma was defined using TCR beta sequencing and CyTOF. General findings and caveats noted by the study authors: By C4D1, a significant rise was seen in CD4+ TCR diversity but not in CD8+ TCR diversity (p=0.0027 vs p=0.16), and the rise was most apparent among complete responders (p=0.02). Lower diversity was seen in patients whose nivolumab began less than 1 year after ASCT, and these patients were left out of later analyses so that immune reconstitution would not confound the results. Baseline diversity similar to that of newly diagnosed patients was observed in trial patients achieving complete response, whereas significantly lower diversity was observed in partial responders and progressors. Baseline TCR diversity was reported to be lower in newly diagnosed patients than in healthy donors and to be lower still in relapsed/refractory patients. Only a single clinical trial cohort was studied, and what caused the repertoire differences, possibly disease activity or prior therapy, remained undefined.

From cysteine to phenylalanine, the CDR3 is 13 amino acids long. Only the CDR3 DNA stays, 39 bases, in frame from base 1. V is clipped by 3 bases and J by 0 bases, and the sequence between their germline boundaries is 6 bases long. Reading the germline V gene gives CDR1 SGDLS and CDR2 YYNGEE. The sample's time point label, in plain terms: cycle 2 day 1 (C2D1) of nivolumab. Relapse after autologous stem cell transplantation had occurred in all trial patients, and cohorts A, B and C were distinguished by prior brentuximab vedotin exposure. A total of approximately 51 patients with relapsed/refractory classical Hodgkin lymphoma made up the trial cohort, and each patient's best overall response was complete response, partial response or progressive disease. Single-agent nivolumab was administered to trial patients in the multi-cohort phase II CheckMate 205 trial. An independent review committee assessed best overall response by applying the 2007 International Working Group response criteria. PBMCs from the trial were collected at three points: immediately before nivolumab initiation (C1D1), and during therapy at cycle 2 day 1 and cycle 4 day 1. Peripheral blood was collected in 8 mL Vacutainer Cell Preparation Tubes, from which PBMCs were isolated by centrifugation and then cryopreserved.

The Qiagen DNeasy kit was used to extract genomic DNA from unsorted PBMCs and from the negatively selected CD4+ and CD8+ fractions. Using primers that anneal to V and J segments, immunoSEQ multiplex PCR amplified the TCR beta CDR3 regions. Amplification bias was minimized using a synthetic immune receptor repertoire, and residual bias was removed computationally after sequencing. The paper's data handling went like this. Custom Python scripts were used to quantify repertoire diversity as the Shannon entropy index. Unsorted, CD4+ and CD8+ repertoires were analyzed separately, except for combined analyses in which CD4+ and CD8+ sequences were merged in silico. A clone counted as expanded when the clone's frequency after treatment rose at least 2-fold relative to C1D1, and clones undetected at baseline were given a pseudocount of 0.5. Singleton clones were defined as clones with 0 or 1 copy at C1D1, and non-singleton clones were defined as clones with 2 or more copies. Clones expanded in unsorted samples were annotated as CD4+, CD8+ or unknown by matching protein sequences in sorted samples from the same patient. Wilcoxon tests on paired samples were used to test changes in diversity from C1D1 to C4D1. The table comes from immuneACCESS by way of TCRdb, which keeps in-frame sequences with V and J called. Part of the clones is missing from these tables; in studies checked, under half for an unresolved V gene and the rest for unknown reasons. V and J calls and clone size are those listed in that table; D and trimming were worked out from the DNA. The sample contains about 50,000 clones, 70% to 90% of them found a single time. The ten largest clones take up under 7% of the sample.

The source was peripheral blood mononuclear cells (PBMCs), collected before the second cycle of nivolumab. The receptor comes from a human donor with classical Hodgkin lymphoma. Rearrangement joined TRBV9 to TRBJ1-1, with the D gene uncertain. The CDR3 has the sequence CASSALLNTEAFF. In nucleotides, the sequence is TGTGCCAGCAGCGCCCTGCTGAACACTGAAGCTTTCTTT.